A single sample gave rise to the 3 T cell receptor beta chains below, sequenced in a study of shared clonotypes between healthy human individuals (dated by TCRdb to about 2020). Libraries were built with the immunoSEQ multiplex PCR assay. In TCRdb, the immuneACCESS table is reduced to in-frame sequences with V and J assigned. These tables do not hold every clone; where another copy was compared, an unresolved V gene accounts for under half, and the others remain unexplained. This sample holds over a million clones; approximately 98% were observed only once. The leading ten clones occupy about 0.45% of the sample. Source material: naive CD4+ T cells sorted from blood. In the paper's terms, the cell subset or site label means: CD45RA+ positively selected. Receptors were obtained from a man aged 25 to 40 in good health.

The chain is built from TRBV27 and TRBJ1-5; the match to TRBD1 covers 10 bases. V shed 6 bases, J shed 6 bases, and the junction held 14 bases outside the gene matches. The germline gives CDR1 MNHEY, CDR2 SMNVEV (reference sequence). The CDR3 loop spans 17 amino acids. Here the CDR3 DNA reads TGTGCCAGCAGACTCGTAACCGGGACAGGGGTGCGTCAGCCCCAGCATTTT. Its protein product is CASRLVTGTGVRQPQHF.

This rearrangement joins TRBV19 to TRBJ2-3; D is possibly TRBD1 (5 bases). The germline V and J ends were trimmed by 7 bases and 3 bases, with 20 bases remaining between them. The CDR3 runs 16 residues. Per the germline V gene, CDR1 is LNHDA and CDR2 is SQIVND (reference sequence). CDR3 in DNA: TGTGCCAGTACCCCTTACGGCAGGGAAGGTACAGATACGCAGTATTTT. Protein: CASTPYGREGTDTQYF.

V and J are TRBV9 and TRBJ2-7; 8 bases are shared with TRBD2. The junction had 8 bases not matched to a gene; V was cut back by 0 bases and J by 3 bases. The germline V gene has CDR1 SGDLS and CDR2 YYNGEE. The CDR3 is 16 residues long. DNA of the CDR3: TGTGCCAGCAGCGTAGGATCTAGCGGGTTGATCTACGAGCAGTACTTC. Amino acids: CASSVGSSGLIYEQYF.